This entry lists 14 T cell receptor beta chains sequenced from one sample in a study of shared clonotypes between healthy human individuals. Libraries were prepared by immunoSEQ multiplex PCR; TCRdb keeps only in-frame clonotypes and omits some of them. The sample includes about 500,000 clones, 75% to 80% seen only once; the top ten take around 12%. Material: PBMCs. The receptors shown here come from a middle-aged woman in good health. Some clones in this sample may be carry-over from other donors' samples.

This sequence joins TRBV9 and TRBJ2-3, with 8 bases that match TRBD2. Germline V CDR1 and CDR2: SGDLS, YYNGEE. The V segment lost 1 base and the J segment 6 bases; nucleotides outside the gene matches: 4. The CDR3 runs 14 residues. CDR3 DNA: TGTGCCAGCAGCGTAACTAGCGGAGGGGATACGCAGTATTTT. Translation gives CASSVTSGGDTQYF.

The chain couples TRBV15 to TRBJ1-4; the D gene is possibly TRBD1 (5 bases). The V gene's germline CDR1 is LNHNV and CDR2 YYDKDF (reference sequence). The CDR3 length is 14 residues. The V and J ends lost 8 bases and 6 bases respectively, with 16 bases between them. The CDR3 nucleotides are TGTGCCACCGGAAGATATGGGGGGGATGAAAAACTGTTTTTT. Protein sequence: CATGRYGGDEKLFF.

The chain recombines TRBV7-2 with TRBJ2-5; D remains unclear. Germline values: CDR1 SGHTA, CDR2 FQGNSA. Trimming removed 1 base from V and 2 bases from J, with 5 bases in between. CDR3 size: 13 residues. CDR3 bases: TGTGCCAGCAGCTTAGAGGCGCAAGAGACCCAGTACTTC. This gives the protein CASSLEAQETQYF.

Details on this clone: The junction departs from germline at one end; a sequencing error may be responsible. The chain employs TRBV12-5 and TRBJ2-2; tentatively, D is TRBD2 (5 bases). Germline CDR1 LGHNT, CDR2 FRNRAP. The CDR3 is 14 amino acids. The chain's CDR3 is CASGLVGLTGELSF. The CDR3 DNA is TGTGCTAGTGGTTTGGTAGGACTCACCGGGGAGCTGTCTTTT.

V is TRBV5-6 and J is TRBJ2-1, with TRBD2 matching over 11 bases. This CDR3 has 16 residues. Germline V gene data show CDR1 as SGHDT and CDR2 as YYEEEE. Germline trimming cut 4 bases from V and 4 bases from J; bases unmatched to any gene: 7. CDR3 sequence reads: CASSPPGTSGYNEQFF. The CDR3 nucleotides are TGTGCCAGCAGCCCTCCCGGGACTAGCGGATACAATGAGCAGTTCTTC.

The chain employs TRBV6-5 and TRBJ2-1, with TRBD2 matching over 13 bases. The trim removed 6 bases at V and 7 bases at J, leaving 3 bases unmatched. The CDR3 is 14 residues long. Germline V gene lookup returns CDR1 MNHEY and CDR2 SVGAGI. The CDR3 here is CASRGLAGVNEQFF. As DNA, the CDR3 is TGTGCCAGCAGAGGACTAGCGGGAGTTAATGAGCAGTTCTTC.

This chain joins TRBV7-9 and TRBJ2-2; perhaps D is TRBD1 or TRBD2 (5 bases each). Germline CDR1 and CDR2: SEHNR and FQNEAQ (reference sequence). The CDR3 totals 14 residues. Deletions cut 2 bases from V and 4 bases from J, with 8 bases between. The CDR3 reads CASSLLGVTGELFF. The CDR3 DNA reads TGTGCCAGCAGCTTATTGGGGGTCACCGGGGAGCTGTTTTTT.

The chain has TRBV10-3 and TRBJ2-1; possible D gene TRBD2, 5 bases. CDR3 length: 12 residues. V lost 10 bases and J lost 5, with 12 bases in between. From germline, CDR1 is ENHRY and CDR2 SYGVKD. DNA of the CDR3: TGTGCCACAGCGGACGGCAACAATGAGCAGTTCTTC. It encodes CATADGNNEQFF.

A remark on this clone: The same CDR3 can be traced to other DNA sequences in this sample. This chain joins TRBV10-3 and TRBJ2-1; 10 bases are a match to TRBD2. Germline loops: CDR1 ENHRY, CDR2 SYGVKD. The CDR3 is 14 amino acids. The V segment lost 4 bases and the J segment 4 bases; nucleotides outside the gene matches: 1. CDR3 in amino acids: CAISATSGYNEQFF. The CDR3 DNA reads TGTGCCATCAGTGCGACTAGCGGGTACAATGAGCAGTTCTTC.

The CDR3 DNA sequence: TGTGCCAGCAGTTCCAGTAGCGCCAGCACAGATACGCAGTATTTT. Amino acid sequence: CASSSSSASTDTQYF. The chain has TRBV6-1 and TRBJ2-3; TRBD2 is a possible D gene (5 bases). Trimming left V 5 bases short and J 0 bases short, with 12 bases between. The CDR3 consists of 15 residues. Germline V CDR1 and CDR2: MNHNS, SASEGT.

This clone showed up just once. The chain joins TRBV5-1 to TRBJ1-5, with D unclear. CDR3 length: 14 residues. Trimming left V 4 bases short and J 4 bases short, with 12 bases between. Germline V gene sequence: CDR1 SGHRS, CDR2 YFSETQ. In DNA, the CDR3 is TGCGCCAGCAGCCAGTCCGGACCTAATCAGCCCCAGCATTTT. This codes for CASSQSGPNQPQHF. Variable domain in full (rest from reference TRBV5-1 and TRBJ1-5): KAGVTQTPRYLIKTRGQQVTLSCSPISGHRSVSWYQQTPGQGLQFLFEYFSETQRNKGNFPGRFSGRQFSNSRSEMNVSTLELGDSALYLCASSQSGPNQPQHFGDGTRLSIL.

This clone has more than one count but fewer than ten. The CDR3 DNA reads as TGCGCCAGCCTACCCGAGCCAGGCAGGGAGCAGTTCTTC. Its protein product is CASLPEPGREQFF. This rearrangement joins TRBV5-1 to TRBJ2-1; D is unresolved. The germline V gene has CDR1 SGHRS and CDR2 YFSETQ. The CDR3 is 13 amino acids. Trimming cost V 7 bases and J 10 bases, with 18 bases left between them.

The V call is TRBV6-1, the J call TRBJ1-2; 7 nucleotides line up with TRBD1. This CDR3 comprises 18 residues. CDR1 is MNHNS, CDR2 SASEGT, per germline. The V gene end was trimmed by 2 bases and the J gene end by 6 bases; junction bases not matched to a gene: 18. CDR3 amino acids: CASSEWSTRGGILDGYTF. DNA for the CDR3: TGTGCCAGCAGTGAATGGAGCACCAGGGGGGGGATACTAGATGGCTACACCTTC.

Points on this clone: With only one base between it and a far larger clone, this is likely a read error. The chain carries TRBV9 and TRBJ2-2, with 9 bases aligning to TRBD2. The V gene's germline CDR1 is SGDLS and CDR2 YYNGEE. With 4 bases clipped from V and 4 bases from J, the junction kept 11 bases outside the gene matches. CDR3 length equals 17 residues. In nucleotides, the CDR3 is TGTGCCAGCAGCCCAAACCTAGCGGGAATCGGCACCGGGGAGCTGTTTTTT. Encoded protein: CASSPNLAGIGTGELFF.